This T cell receptor beta chain was recovered during a study of siplizumab effects on memory and regulatory T cells. Assay: immunoSEQ multiplex PCR; the TCRdb copy retains only in-frame clones and omits some. This table has about 120,000 clones, around 93% appearing once. The CDR3 is made up of 15 amino acids. V was pared by 5 bases and J by 3 bases, with 9 bases of the junction left unmatched. In germline, CDR1 is MDHEN, CDR2 SYDVKM. The sequence came from a human donor in good health. This chain joins TRBV28 and TRBJ2-7, with 8 nucleotides matching TRBD1. Sequencing was done on a sample of non-Treg CD4+ T cells sorted from blood. The DNA for the CDR3 is TGTGCCAGCAGTCCCCCAGGGGGCCGGTACTACGAGCAGTACTTC. Translated, it gives CASSPPGGRYYEQYF.